These 18 T cell receptor beta chains share one sample of origin, sequenced in a study of blood T cell repertoires in COVID-19. Using immunoSEQ multiplex PCR, the repertoire was profiled, and TCRdb retains in-frame clones only, with some absent. The top ten hold more than 0.85% of the sample, which has under 450,000 clones, about 80% seen once. The sample comprised peripheral blood. The origin of the receptors is a human donor with acute or convalescent COVID-19. The donor label of this sample is uncertain.

CDR3: CASRGQGAGSDGYTF. The CDR3 coding sequence is TGTGCCAGCAGGGGACAAGGGGCCGGGTCGGACGGCTACACCTTC. The J gene is TRBJ1-2, the V gene TRBV6-5, with a possible D match to TRBD1 (6 bases). This CDR3 comprises 15 residues. Germline CDR1 and CDR2: MNHEY and SVGAGI. V was shortened by 6 bases and J by 8 bases, with 22 bases between the two germline ends.

V and J are TRBV30 and TRBJ1-5; the D gene is possibly TRBD1 (6 bases). V was cut by 4 bases and J by 2 bases, with 18 bases left in between. The CDR3 length is 16 residues. CDR1 is GTSNPN and CDR2 is SVGIG in the germline V gene (reference sequence). The CDR3: CAWNRAGQGGNQPQHF. CDR3 nucleotides: TGTGCCTGGAATCGAGCGGGACAAGGAGGCAATCAGCCCCAGCATTTT.

This clone has at least ten counts. The V gene is TRBV30, the J gene TRBJ1-2; D remains unclear. The CDR3 runs 13 residues. V gave up 0 bases and J gave up 5 bases, with 10 bases separating them. CDR1 GTSNPN and CDR2 SVGIG come from the germline V gene (reference sequence). CDR3 nucleotide sequence: TGTGCCTGGAGTGTCTTCGGACTATATGGCTACACCTTC. This sequence encodes CAWSVFGLYGYTF.

This chain joins TRBV19 and TRBJ2-3; D might be TRBD2 (5 bases). V lost 5 bases to trimming and J lost 3 bases, with 12 bases between them. Germline V lookup: CDR1 LNHDA, CDR2 SQIVND (reference sequence). This CDR3 contains 14 residues. CDR3 residues: CASSFGVGTDTQYF. CDR3 in DNA: TGTGCCAGTAGTTTCGGGGTAGGGACAGATACGCAGTATTTT.

In its sample, this clone was seen once. V is TRBV5-1 and J is TRBJ1-4; D is possibly TRBD1 (6 bases). Germline CDR1 and CDR2: SGHRS and YFSETQ. CDR3 length: 14 residues. V was trimmed by 2 bases and J by 8 bases, leaving 13 bases between them. The CDR3 spells CASSFTGPGEKLFF. The CDR3 nucleotides read TGCGCCAGCAGCTTTACAGGGCCGGGGGAAAAACTGTTTTTT. Full variable domain (missing parts from reference TRBV5-1 and TRBJ1-4): KAGVTQTPRYLIKTRGQQVTLSCSPISGHRSVSWYQQTPGQGLQFLFEYFSETQRNKGNFPGRFSGRQFSNSRSEMNVSTLELGDSALYLCASSFTGPGEKLFFGSGTQLSVL.

The rearrangement links TRBV7-8 to TRBJ2-1; 10 bases agree with TRBD2. Per germline, CDR1 SGHVS and CDR2 FQNEAQ. V shed 5 bases, J shed 8 bases, and the junction held 12 bases outside the gene matches. The length of the CDR3 is 16 residues. The CDR3: CASSPGSGGVGDEQFF. The CDR3 nucleotides read TGTGCCAGCAGCCCAGGCAGCGGGGGGGTCGGGGATGAGCAGTTCTTC.

The V and J genes are TRBV6-1 and TRBJ1-5; 9 bases are a match to TRBD1. Germline V gene lookup returns CDR1 MNHNS and CDR2 SASEGT. The CDR3 is 18 residues long. V trimming: 4 bases; J trimming: 3 bases; junction bases outside the gene matches: 13. CDR3 DNA: TGTGCCAGCAGTGGCCGGGACAGGGCTCTACCGATCAATCAGCCCCAGCATTTT. It specifies CASSGRDRALPINQPQHF.

The J gene is TRBJ1-1, the V gene TRBV3-1 (or the pseudogene TRBV3-2); D call uncertain. The V end lost 1 base, the J end lost 5 bases, and 14 bases lay between the germline ends. This CDR3 spans 15 amino acids. Germline values: CDR1 LGHDT, CDR2 YNNKEL (reference sequence). The CDR3 here is CASSQGSTGSTEAFF. CDR3 bases: TGTGCCAGCAGCCAAGGATCTACGGGGTCGACTGAAGCTTTCTTT.

The chain recombines TRBV3-1 (or the pseudogene TRBV3-2) with TRBJ2-6, with D uncertain. V was trimmed by 4 bases and J by 0 bases, leaving 7 bases between them. The germline V gene has CDR1 LGHDT and CDR2 YNNKEL (reference sequence). CDR3 size: 15 residues. CDR3 DNA sequence: TGTGCCAGCAGCCCTCACTCCTCTGGGGCCAACGTCCTGACTTTC. Its protein product is CASSPHSSGANVLTF.

V is TRBV21-1 and J is TRBJ1-3; the table calls TRBD1, which could not be checked here. TRBV21-1 is annotated as a pseudogene. This CDR3 spans 16 amino acids. CDR3 sequence (DNA): TGTGCCAGCAGCAAAGCGGGCAGGGGATCTGGAAACACCATATATTTT. It codes for CASSKAGRGSGNTIYF.

The sample holds a few counts of this clone. The chain employs TRBV2 and TRBJ2-7; a possible D gene is TRBD1 (5 bases). Germline CDR1 reads SNHLY; CDR2 reads FYNNEI. CDR3 length: 14 amino acids. V was clipped by 4 bases and J by 2 bases, with 12 bases between them. CDR3 amino acids: CASSANRNTYEQYF. The CDR3 DNA reads as TGTGCCAGCAGTGCAAACAGGAACACCTACGAGCAGTACTTC.

This chain uses TRBV7-6 with TRBJ2-3, with 8 nucleotides matching TRBD2. Losses at the gene ends were 5 bases for V and 1 base for J; bases not matched to a gene: 5. Germline-derived CDR1 and CDR2 are SGHVS and FNYEAQ. The CDR3 runs to 15 residues. The CDR3 DNA is TGTGCCAGCAGCCCTGCGGGGGGAGGCACAGATACGCAGTATTTT. It codes for CASSPAGGGTDTQYF. Full variable domain (rest looked up from reference TRBV7-6 and TRBJ2-3): GAGVSQSPRYKVTKRGQDVALRCDPISGHVSLYWYRQALGQGPEFLTYFNYEAQQDKSGLPNDRFSAERPEGSISTLTIQRTEQRDSAMYRCASSPAGGGTDTQYFGPGTRLTVL.

The gene calls are TRBV18 and TRBJ2-2, with 7 bases lining up with TRBD1. The CDR3 sequence is 14 residues long. Germline assignment: CDR1 KGHSH and CDR2 LQKENI. Trimming cost V 5 bases and J 4 bases; bases outside gene matches: 4. The CDR3 sequence is CASSYDRATGELFF. CDR3 DNA sequence: TGTGCCAGCTCATACGACAGGGCCACCGGGGAGCTGTTTTTT.

The CDR3 nucleotides read TGCAGTGCCCCTCACCGGGAAAAACTGTTTTTT. Its translation is CSAPHREKLFF. The rearrangement uses TRBV20-1 and TRBJ1-4; no reliable D call. Trimming took off 6 bases at V and 8 bases at J, with 10 bases between the two ends. The CDR3 totals 11 residues. Germline CDR1 DFQATT, CDR2 SNEGSKA (reference sequence).

This clone was seen a single time. The chain joins TRBV3-1 (or the pseudogene TRBV3-2) to TRBJ1-5; maybe TRBD1 (5 bases). Germline CDR1 reads LGHDT; CDR2 reads YNNKEL (reference sequence). V lost 2 bases and J lost 7, with 9 bases in between. The CDR3 contains 13 residues. The CDR3 sequence is CASSQFPGQPQHF. In nucleotides, the CDR3 is TGTGCCAGCAGCCAATTTCCAGGGCAGCCCCAGCATTTT.

V is TRBV30 and J is TRBJ1-2; maybe TRBD1 (5 bases). Germline lookup yields CDR1 GTSNPN and CDR2 SVGIG (reference sequence). The CDR3 runs 17 residues. V was pared by 5 bases and J by 4 bases, with 26 bases between. CDR3 nucleotides: TGTGCCTGGGGGAATATCCAGGCGGGGGTGGATCGCTATGGCTACACCTTC. Protein sequence: CAWGNIQAGVDRYGYTF.

The chain combines TRBV19 with TRBJ1-6; D unresolved. CDR3 length equals 16 residues. Germline V gives CDR1 LNHDA, CDR2 SQIVND (reference sequence). V lost 2 bases, J lost 0 bases, and 8 bases lay in between. In DNA, the CDR3 is TGTGCCAGTAGTATATACGGGAGCTCCTATAATTCACCCCTCCACTTT. It encodes CASSIYGSSYNSPLHF. The whole variable domain, remainder taken from reference TRBV19 and TRBJ1-6, is DGGITQSPKYLFRKEGQNVTLSCEQNLNHDAMYWYRQDPGQGLRLIYYSQIVNDFQKGDIAEGYSVSREKKESFPLTVTSAQKNPTAFYLCASSIYGSSYNSPLHFGNGTRLTVT.

The J gene is TRBJ2-5, the V gene TRBV13; no clear D gene. The ends were cut back, 1 base at V and 2 bases at J, with 8 bases in the middle. The length of the CDR3 is 14 residues. The V gene's germline CDR1 is PRHDT and CDR2 FYEKMQ (reference sequence). CDR3 sequence reads: CASSLVASQETQYF. DNA of the CDR3: TGTGCCAGCAGCTTAGTGGCCAGTCAAGAGACCCAGTACTTC. The full variable domain, its missing parts supplied by reference TRBV13 and TRBJ2-5, is AAGVIQSPRHLIKEKRETATLKCYPIPRHDTVYWYQQGPGQDPQFLISFYEKMQSDKGSIPDRFSAQQFSDYHSELNMSSLELGDSALYFCASSLVASQETQYFGPGTRLLVL.